The 6 T cell receptor beta chains below all came from one sample that was sequenced in a study of T cells in localized non-small cell lung cancer. Libraries were prepared by immunoSEQ multiplex PCR; TCRdb keeps only in-frame clonotypes and omits some of them. This sample yields roughly 19,000 clones, of which about 83% are seen a single time; roughly 4% belongs to the top ten. The input for sequencing was peripheral blood, taken before any cancer treatment. The origin of the receptors is a man between 40 and 70 years old with stage I lung adenocarcinoma.

The CDR3 nucleotides read TGCGCCAGCAGCTTGGAACTTAGGTGGGTCGCGGGGGCTGAGCAGTTCTTC. Translation: CASSLELRWVAGAEQFF. J is TRBJ2-1 and V is TRBV5-1, with D perhaps TRBD2 (7 bases). The CDR3 sequence is 17 residues long. Germline CDR1 is SGHRS and CDR2 is YFSETQ. V was clipped by 0 bases and J by 9 bases, with 22 bases between them.

This chain links TRBV28 with TRBJ1-2, with a tentative D call TRBD1 (5 bases). V lost 8 bases and J 5 bases, leaving 12 bases between the germline ends. Germline assignment: CDR1 MDHEN and CDR2 SYDVKM. The CDR3 consists of 12 residues. CDR3 in amino acids: CASESTVYGYTF. Written as DNA, the CDR3 is TGTGCCAGCGAGTCGACAGTTTATGGCTACACCTTC.

This chain connects TRBV15 to TRBJ2-2; D might be TRBD1 (7 bases). Trimming pared 3 bases from V and 5 bases from J, leaving 16 bases between. This CDR3 has 16 residues. The V gene's germline CDR1 is LNHNV and CDR2 YYDKDF (reference sequence). CDR3 nucleotides: TGTGCCACCAGCAGGGGTCGCCAGGGGGGAACCGGGGAGCTGTTTTTT. It encodes CATSRGRQGGTGELFF.

This chain joins TRBV9 and TRBJ2-2, with D possibly being TRBD1 (6 bases). Trimming left V 4 bases short and J 0 bases short, with 10 bases between. The CDR3 consists of 15 residues. Germline V gene sequence: CDR1 SGDLS, CDR2 YYNGEE. The CDR3 protein is CASSWTDANTGELFF. As DNA, the CDR3 is TGTGCCAGCAGCTGGACAGACGCGAACACCGGGGAGCTGTTTTTT.

The chain recombines TRBV27 with TRBJ1-6; D is unclear. The CDR3 loop spans 13 amino acids. V lost 2 bases, J lost 9 bases, and 8 bases lay in between. Looked up from germline, CDR1 is MNHEY and CDR2 is SMNVEV (reference sequence). In DNA, the CDR3 is TGTGCCAGCAGTTTAGGAAAGCGTTCACCCCTCCACTTT. It yields the protein CASSLGKRSPLHF.

The chain is built from TRBV7-8 and TRBJ1-2; TRBD1 matches 8 bases. The length of the CDR3 is 17 residues. The V segment lost 5 bases and the J segment 1 base; nucleotides outside the gene matches: 12. Germline CDR1 reads SGHVS; CDR2 reads FQNEAQ. The CDR3 reads CASSIGPGQDYNYGYTF. Written as DNA, the CDR3 is TGTGCCAGCAGCATAGGGCCGGGACAGGATTATAACTATGGCTACACCTTC.